The T cell receptor (beta chain) under discussion was sequenced for a study of T cells in Graves' hyperthyroidism and ophthalmopathy. Whole-study context: Peripheral blood was acquired at first diagnosis, ahead of any therapy whatsoever.

Amplification targeted TCR beta CDR3 regions from RNA transcripts. A set of HTBI primers served as the primers for a first-round RT-PCR of the TCR CDR3. One entry per CDR3 protein, called by TCRdb with MiXCR from the multiplex PCR reads. The sample holds a few hundred thousand distinct CDR3 sequences, less than 25% seen once. Diagnoses used clinical symptoms, serum thyroxine and TRAb, thyroid ultrasound and orbital computed tomography. Out of 8.5 to 10 ml of fresh peripheral blood came the PBMCs. Germline CDR1 SGHAT, CDR2 FQNNGV. Trimming cost V 5 bases and J 0 bases, with 13 bases left between them. CDR3 length equals 15 residues. Overall study findings and caveats: The majority of expanded thyroid clonotypes above 0.001 also appeared in blood.

Note on this clonotype: Its target is not known.

The sequence was obtained from a man younger than 30 with Graves' hyperthyroidism. Sequenced sample: blood. This rearrangement joins TRBV11-2 to TRBJ1-1, with D maybe TRBD1 (6 bases). The CDR3 sequence: CASSLPGVLNTEAFF. CDR3 DNA sequence: TGTGCCAGCAGCCTACCAGGGGTGTTGAACACTGAAGCTTTCTTT.